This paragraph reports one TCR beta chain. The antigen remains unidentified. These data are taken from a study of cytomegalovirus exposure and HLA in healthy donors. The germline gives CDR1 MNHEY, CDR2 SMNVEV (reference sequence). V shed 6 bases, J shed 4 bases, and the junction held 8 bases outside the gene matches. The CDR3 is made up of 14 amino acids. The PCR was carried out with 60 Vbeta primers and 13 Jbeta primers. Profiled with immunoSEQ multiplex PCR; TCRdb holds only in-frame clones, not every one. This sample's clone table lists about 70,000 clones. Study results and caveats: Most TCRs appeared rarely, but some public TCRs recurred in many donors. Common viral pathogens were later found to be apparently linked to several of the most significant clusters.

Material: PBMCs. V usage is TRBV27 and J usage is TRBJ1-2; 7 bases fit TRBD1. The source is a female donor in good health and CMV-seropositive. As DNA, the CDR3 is TGTGCCAGCAGGGAGCGGACAGGCTCCTATGGCTACACCTTC. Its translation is CASRERTGSYGYTF.